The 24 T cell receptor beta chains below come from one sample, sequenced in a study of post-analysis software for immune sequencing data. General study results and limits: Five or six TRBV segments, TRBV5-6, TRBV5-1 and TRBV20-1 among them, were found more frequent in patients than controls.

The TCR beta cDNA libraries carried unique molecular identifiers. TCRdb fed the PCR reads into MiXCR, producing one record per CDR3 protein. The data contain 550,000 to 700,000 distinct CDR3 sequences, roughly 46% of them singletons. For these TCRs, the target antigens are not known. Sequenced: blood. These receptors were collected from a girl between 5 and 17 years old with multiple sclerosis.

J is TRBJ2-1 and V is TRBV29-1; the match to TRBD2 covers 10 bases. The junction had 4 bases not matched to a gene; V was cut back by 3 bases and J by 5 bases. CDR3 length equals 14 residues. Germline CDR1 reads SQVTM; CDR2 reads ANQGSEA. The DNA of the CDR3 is TGCAGCGTTGAGGGGACTAGCGAGGACAATGAGCAGTTCTTC. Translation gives CSVEGTSEDNEQFF.

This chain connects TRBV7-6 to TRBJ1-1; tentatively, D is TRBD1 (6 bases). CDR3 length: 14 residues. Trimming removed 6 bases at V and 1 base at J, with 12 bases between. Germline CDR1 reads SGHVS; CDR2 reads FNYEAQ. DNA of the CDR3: TGTGCCAGCAGTACAGGGAGGGCGAACACTGAAGCTTTCTTT. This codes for CASSTGRANTEAFF. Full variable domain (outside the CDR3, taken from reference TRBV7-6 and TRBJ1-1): GAGVSQSPRYKVTKRGQDVALRCDPISGHVSLYWYRQALGQGPEFLTYFNYEAQQDKSGLPNDRFSAERPEGSISTLTIQRTEQRDSAMYRCASSTGRANTEAFFGQGTRLTVV.

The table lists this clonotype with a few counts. CDR3 coding DNA: TGTGCCAGCCAAAAGGACAGGGCTGAAGCTTTCTTT. This encodes CASQKDRAEAFF. The chain carries TRBV12-3 or TRBV12-4 and TRBJ1-1; TRBD1 matches at 8 bases. Trimming removed 8 bases from V and 6 bases from J; junction bases left unmatched: 5. There are 12 residues in the CDR3.

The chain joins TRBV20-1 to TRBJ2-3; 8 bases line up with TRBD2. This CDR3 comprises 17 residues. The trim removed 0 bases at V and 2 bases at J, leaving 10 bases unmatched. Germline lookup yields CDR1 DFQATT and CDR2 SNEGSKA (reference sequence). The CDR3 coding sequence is TGCAGTGCTAGAGATGAAAGCGGGAGTAGACTCACAGATACGCAGTATTTT. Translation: CSARDESGSRLTDTQYF.

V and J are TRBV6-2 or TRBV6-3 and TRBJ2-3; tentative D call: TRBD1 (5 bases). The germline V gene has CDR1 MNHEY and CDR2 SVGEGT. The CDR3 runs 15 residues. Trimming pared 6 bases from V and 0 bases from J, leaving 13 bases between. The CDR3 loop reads CASRHGQLSTDTQYF. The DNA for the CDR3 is TGTGCCAGCAGACACGGACAACTCAGCACAGATACGCAGTATTTT.

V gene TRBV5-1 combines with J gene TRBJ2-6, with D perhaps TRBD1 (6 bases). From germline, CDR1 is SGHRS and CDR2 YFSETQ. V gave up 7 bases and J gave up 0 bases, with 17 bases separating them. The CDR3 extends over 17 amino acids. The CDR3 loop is CASRSAGVGSGANVLTF. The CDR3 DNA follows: TGCGCCAGCCGCTCGGCAGGGGTCGGCTCTGGGGCCAACGTCCTGACTTTC. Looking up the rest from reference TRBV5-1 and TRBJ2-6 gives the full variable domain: KAGVTQTPRYLIKTRGQQVTLSCSPISGHRSVSWYQQTPGQGLQFLFEYFSETQRNKGNFPGRFSGRQFSNSRSEMNVSTLELGDSALYLCASRSAGVGSGANVLTFGAGSRLTVL.

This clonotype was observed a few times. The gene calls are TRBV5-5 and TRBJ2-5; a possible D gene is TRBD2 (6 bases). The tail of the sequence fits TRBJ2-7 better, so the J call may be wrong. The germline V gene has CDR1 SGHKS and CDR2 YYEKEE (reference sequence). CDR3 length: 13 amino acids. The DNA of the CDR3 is TGTGCCAGCGGCCCCGGCGGGGACTACGAGCAGTACTTC. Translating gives CASGPGGDYEQYF.

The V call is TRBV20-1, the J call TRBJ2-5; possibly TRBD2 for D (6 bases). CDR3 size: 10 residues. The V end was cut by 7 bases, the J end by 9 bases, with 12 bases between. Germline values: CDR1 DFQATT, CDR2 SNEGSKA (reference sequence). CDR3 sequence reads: CSGGEDPQYF. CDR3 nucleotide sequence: TGCAGTGGGGGGGAGGACCCCCAGTACTTC.

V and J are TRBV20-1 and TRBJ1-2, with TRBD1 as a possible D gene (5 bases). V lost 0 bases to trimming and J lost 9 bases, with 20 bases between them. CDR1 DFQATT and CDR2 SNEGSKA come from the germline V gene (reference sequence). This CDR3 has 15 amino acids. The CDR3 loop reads CSARDVGEGSGSYTF. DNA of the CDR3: TGCAGTGCTAGAGATGTCGGGGAAGGGTCAGGGAGCTACACCTTC.

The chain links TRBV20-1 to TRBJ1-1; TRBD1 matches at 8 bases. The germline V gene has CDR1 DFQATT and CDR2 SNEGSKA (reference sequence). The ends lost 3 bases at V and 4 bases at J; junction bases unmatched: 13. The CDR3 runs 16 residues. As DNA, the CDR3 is TGCAGTGCTAGCACACTGTACGGTACAGGGGGCACTGAAGCTTTCTTT. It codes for CSASTLYGTGGTEAFF.

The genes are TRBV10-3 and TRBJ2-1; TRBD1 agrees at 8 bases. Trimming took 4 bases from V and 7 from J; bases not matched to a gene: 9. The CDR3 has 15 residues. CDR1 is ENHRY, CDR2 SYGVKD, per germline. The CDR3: CAISVHRGEANEQFF. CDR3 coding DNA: TGTGCCATCAGTGTTCACAGGGGGGAAGCGAATGAGCAGTTCTTC.

CDR3 nucleotides: TGTGCCAGCAGTCTAACTGACAGGGTGCAAGAGACCCAGTACTTC. Its translation is CASSLTDRVQETQYF. The chain employs TRBV28 and TRBJ2-5; 7 bases fit TRBD1. V shed 5 bases, J shed 2 bases, and the junction held 8 bases outside the gene matches. The germline V gene has CDR1 MDHEN and CDR2 SYDVKM. CDR3 size: 15 residues.

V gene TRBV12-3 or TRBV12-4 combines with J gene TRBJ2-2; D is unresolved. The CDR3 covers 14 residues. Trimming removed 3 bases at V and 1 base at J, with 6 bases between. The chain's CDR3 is CASSFRGNTGELFF. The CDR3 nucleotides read TGTGCCAGCAGTTTTCGCGGGAACACCGGGGAGCTGTTTTTT.

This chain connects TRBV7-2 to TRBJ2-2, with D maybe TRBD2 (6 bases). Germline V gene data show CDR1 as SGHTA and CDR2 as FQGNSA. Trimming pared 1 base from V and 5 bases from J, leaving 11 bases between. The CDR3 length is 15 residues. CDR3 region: CASSLGLARTGELFF. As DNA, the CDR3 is TGTGCCAGCAGCTTAGGCCTAGCGAGGACCGGGGAGCTGTTTTTT. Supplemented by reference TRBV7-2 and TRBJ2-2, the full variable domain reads GAGVSQSPSNKVTEKGKDVELRCDPISGHTALYWYRQSLGQGLEFLIYFQGNSAPDKSGLPSDRFSAERTGGSVSTLTIQRTQQEDSAVYLCASSLGLARTGELFFGEGSRLTVL.

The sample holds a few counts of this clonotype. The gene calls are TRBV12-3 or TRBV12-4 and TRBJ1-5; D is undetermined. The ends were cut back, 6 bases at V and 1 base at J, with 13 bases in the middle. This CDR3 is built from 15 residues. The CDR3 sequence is CASRPGGSSNQPQHF. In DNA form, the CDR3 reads TGTGCCAGCAGGCCCGGAGGGTCGAGCAATCAGCCCCAGCATTTT.

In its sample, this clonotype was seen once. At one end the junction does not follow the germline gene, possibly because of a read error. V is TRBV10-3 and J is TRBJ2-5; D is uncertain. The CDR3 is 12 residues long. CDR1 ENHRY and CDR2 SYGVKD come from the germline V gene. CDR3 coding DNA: TGTGCCATCAGTGAGCCCCAAGGGACCCAGTACTTC. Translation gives CAISEPQGTQYF.

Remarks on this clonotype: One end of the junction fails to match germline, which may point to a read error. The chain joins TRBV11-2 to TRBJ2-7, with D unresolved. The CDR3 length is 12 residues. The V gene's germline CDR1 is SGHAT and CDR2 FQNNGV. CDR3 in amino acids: CAGSAHSYEQYF. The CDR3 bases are TGTGCCGGCAGCGCCCACTCCTACGAGCAGTACTTC.

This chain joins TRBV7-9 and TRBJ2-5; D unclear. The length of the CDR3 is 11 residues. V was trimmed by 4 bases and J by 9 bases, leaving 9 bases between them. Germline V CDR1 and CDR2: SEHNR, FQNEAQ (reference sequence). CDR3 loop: CASSYDRAQYF. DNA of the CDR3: TGTGCCAGCAGCTATGATCGGGCCCAGTACTTC. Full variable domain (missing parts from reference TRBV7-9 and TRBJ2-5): DTGVSQNPRHKITKRGQNVTFRCDPISEHNRLYWYRQTLGQGPEFLTYFQNEAQLEKSRLLSDRFSAERPKGSFSTLEIQRTEQGDSAMYLCASSYDRAQYFGPGTRLLVL.

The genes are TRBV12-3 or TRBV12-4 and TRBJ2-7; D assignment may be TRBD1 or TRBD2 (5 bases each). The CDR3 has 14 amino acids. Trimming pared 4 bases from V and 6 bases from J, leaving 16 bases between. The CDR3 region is CASSSGTSSSEQYF. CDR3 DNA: TGTGCCAGCAGTTCTGGGACCTCGAGTTCCGAGCAGTACTTC.

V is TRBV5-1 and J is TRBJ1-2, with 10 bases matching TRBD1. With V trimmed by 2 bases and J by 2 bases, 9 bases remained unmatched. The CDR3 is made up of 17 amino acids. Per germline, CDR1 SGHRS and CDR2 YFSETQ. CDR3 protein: CASSFDSGTGVNYGYTF. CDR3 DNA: TGCGCCAGCAGCTTCGACTCCGGGACAGGGGTAAACTATGGCTACACCTTC.

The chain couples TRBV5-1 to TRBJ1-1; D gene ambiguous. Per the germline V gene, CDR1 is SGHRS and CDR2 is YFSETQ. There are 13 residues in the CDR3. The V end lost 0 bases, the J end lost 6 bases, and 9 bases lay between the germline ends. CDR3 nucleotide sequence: TGCGCCAGCAGCTTGGGGGATATCGCTGAAGCTTTCTTT. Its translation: CASSLGDIAEAFF.

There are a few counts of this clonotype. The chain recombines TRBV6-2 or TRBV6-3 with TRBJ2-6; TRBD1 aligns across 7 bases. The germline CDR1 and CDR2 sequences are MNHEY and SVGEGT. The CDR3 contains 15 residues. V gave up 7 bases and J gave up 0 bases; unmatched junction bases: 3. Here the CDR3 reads CASTDRASGANVLTF. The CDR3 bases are TGTGCCAGCACCGACAGGGCCTCTGGGGCCAACGTCCTGACTTTC.

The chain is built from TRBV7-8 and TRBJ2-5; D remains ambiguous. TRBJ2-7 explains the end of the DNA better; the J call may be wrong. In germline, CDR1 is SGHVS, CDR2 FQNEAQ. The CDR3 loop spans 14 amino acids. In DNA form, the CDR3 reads TGTGCCAGCGCTCCGGAACTAATAGTCAACGAGCAGTACTTC. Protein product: CASAPELIVNEQYF.

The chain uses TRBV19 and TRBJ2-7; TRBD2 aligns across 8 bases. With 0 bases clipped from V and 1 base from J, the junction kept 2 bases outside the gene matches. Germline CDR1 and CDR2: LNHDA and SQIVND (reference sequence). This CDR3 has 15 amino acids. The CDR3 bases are TGTGCCAGTAGTATAGAAGGGACTAGTTCCTACGAGCAGTACTTC. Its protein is CASSIEGTSSYEQYF.